What follows are 32 T cell receptor beta chains derived from one specimen sequenced in a study of CD8+ T cells in alopecia areata. The sorting of pooled cutaneous lymph node cells relied on CD4, CD8alpha, NKG2D, NKG2ACE and other markers. In each case, RNA was isolated and then reverse transcribed into cDNA as the sequencing template. The method was immunoSEQ multiplex PCR; TCRdb's version includes in-frame clones alone and lacks a portion of them. Singletons are absent from the sample, which has 200,000 to 300,000 clones. Sequencing was carried out using CD4+ T cells sorted from a lymph node. These receptors came from a C3H/HeJ mouse with alopecia areata. Mouse strain MHC haplotype: H2-k.

Notes on this clone: Gene names denote mouse genes. The read comes to an end 4 residues before the CDR3 does, leaving the germline J gene to fill in the end. The sample has other DNA sequences that encode this CDR3 too. The J gene is TRBJ1-2, the V gene TRBV13-1; TRBD1 is a possible D gene (5 bases). V lost 5 bases to trimming and J lost 0 bases, with 8 bases between them. Germline CDR1 is NSHNY and CDR2 is SYGAGN. This CDR3 region has 13 residues. Here the CDR3 reads CASRDSSNSDYTF. Incomplete CDR3 DNA: TGTGCCAGCAGAGACAGTTCAAACTCC.

Only a few counts were recorded for this clone. Germline and genes here are mouse. Here the CDR3 reads CASSRSRDWGGSQNTLYF. CDR3 bases read: TGTGCTAGCAGTAGAAGTCGGGACTGGGGGGGTAGTCAAAAC. The chain is built from TRBV17 and TRBJ2-4; 13 nucleotides align to TRBD2. The sequenced fragment ends 4 residues before the CDR3 boundary, so the rest is inferred from the germline J gene. In germline, CDR1 is MNHDT, CDR2 YYDKIL. V trimming: 2 bases; J trimming: 0 bases; junction bases outside the gene matches: 5. The CDR3 is 18 residues long. Based on the CDR3 plus reference TRBV17 and TRBJ2-4, the full variable domain is DTTVKQNPRYKLARVGKPVNLICSQTMNHDTMYWYQKKPNQAPKLLLFYYDKILNREADTFEKFQSSRPNNSFCSLYIGSAGLEYSAMYLCASSRSRDWGGSQNTLYFGAGTRLSVL.

The sample holds many counts of this clone. Gene names denote mouse genes. Read sequence stops 4 residues before the CDR3 end, and the germline J gene provides the missing end. Other DNA sequences in this specimen translate into the identical CDR3. This chain links TRBV13-1 with TRBJ2-3, with 7 bases matching TRBD1. With V trimmed by 5 bases and J by 0 bases, 3 bases remained unmatched. The CDR3 covers 14 residues. Germline V gives CDR1 NSHNY, CDR2 SYGAGN. The CDR3 is CASRTGSSAETLYF. The DNA read from the CDR3 is TGTGCCAGCAGGACAGGGTCTAGTGCAGAA.

On this clone: Gene names and germline refer to mouse. Read data end 4 residues before the CDR3 end; the end is taken from the germline J gene. Different DNA sequences within this sample yield the same CDR3. V and J are TRBV5 and TRBJ2-5, with 12 bases aligning to TRBD2. The CDR3 has 16 residues. Germline V CDR1 and CDR2: LGHNA, YNLKQL (reference sequence). The ends lost 4 bases at V and 0 bases at J; junction bases unmatched: 2. CDR3 DNA, as far as it was read: TGTGCCAGCAGCCTCGGGACTGGGGGGAACCAAGAC. As protein: CASSLGTGGNQD. The complete CDR3 reads CASSLGTGGNQDTQYF.

This clone appeared a few times. Gene and germline names: mouse. The read comes to an end 4 residues before the CDR3 does, leaving the germline J gene to fill in the end. The identical CDR3 is also encoded by other nucleotide sequences in the sample. This chain links TRBV19 with TRBJ1-1; no definite D call. The CDR3 runs to 13 residues. V dropped 2 bases and J dropped 1 base, with 6 bases sitting between them. Germline V gives CDR1 FNHDT, CDR2 SITEND (reference sequence). This CDR3 is CASSIGGNTEVFF. The part of the CDR3 DNA that was read is TGTGCCAGCAGTATCGGTGGAAACACA.

This clone was recorded many times. Gene and germline names: mouse. The CDR3 end is not reached by the read, which stops 4 residues before it; the germline J gene fills it in. The chain combines TRBV17 with TRBJ2-2; D is uncertain. The ends were cut back, 4 bases at V and 4 bases at J, with 7 bases in the middle. The V gene's germline CDR1 is MNHDT and CDR2 YYDKIL. The CDR3 loop spans 13 amino acids. Incomplete CDR3 DNA: TGTGCTAGCAGTAACAAGGGCACCGGG. The encoded protein is CASSNKGTG. The entire CDR3 protein is CASSNKGTGQLYF.

This clone has a handful of counts. Genes here carry mouse names. The CDR3 end lies 4 residues beyond the end of the read and is filled in from the germline J gene. The V and J genes are TRBV17 and TRBJ2-7; tentative D call: TRBD1 (5 bases). CDR1 MNHDT and CDR2 YYDKIL come from the germline V gene. V was trimmed by 3 bases and J by 0 bases, leaving 9 bases between them. This CDR3 is 14 amino acids long. This CDR3 reads CASSSPDNSYEQYF. Partial CDR3 DNA: TGTGCTAGCAGTAGCCCGGACAACTCCTAT.

Note on this clone: Mouse gene names apply. The CDR3 end is not reached by the read, which stops 3 residues before it; the germline J gene fills it in. Other DNA variants within this sample encode the same CDR3. The chain is built from TRBV19 and TRBJ1-6, with 7 bases matching TRBD1. TRBJ1-6 is an ORF for which the function is uncertain. Trimming at V came to 2 bases and at J to 2 bases, leaving 1 base not matched to a gene. This CDR3 is 15 amino acids long. Germline CDR1 FNHDT, CDR2 SITEND (reference sequence). The sequenced CDR3 bases are TGTGCCAGCAGTATTACAGGGGCCTATAATTCGCCC. Translation gives CASSITGAYNSP. The CDR3 in its entirety is CASSITGAYNSPLYF.

This clone was seen a few times. Gene names and germline refer to mouse. The read terminates 4 residues ahead of where the CDR3 ends, so the germline J gene completes it. This chain uses TRBV19 with TRBJ2-4, with 7 bases lining up with TRBD2. Germline lookup yields CDR1 FNHDT and CDR2 SITEND (reference sequence). The CDR3 has 13 amino acids. This CDR3 is CASSPDWRNTLYF. The CDR3 DNA, read in part, is TGTGCCAGCAGTCCGGACTGGAGAAAC.

This clone turned up a few times. Germline and genes: mouse. The observed sequence ends 4 residues before the CDR3 terminus, with the missing tail filled in from the germline J gene. This chain joins TRBV4 and TRBJ2-2; 9 bases are a match to TRBD2. Per germline, CDR1 LGHDT and CDR2 YNNKQL (reference sequence). V was pared by 5 bases and J by 0 bases, with 1 base of the junction left unmatched. The CDR3 totals 15 residues. The part of the CDR3 DNA that was read is TGTGCCAGCAGCCGGGACTGGGCAAACACCGGG. This gives the protein CASSRDWANTG. The entire CDR3 protein is CASSRDWANTGQLYF. The variable domain in full, completed from reference TRBV4 and TRBJ2-2, reads ETAVFQTPNYHVTQVGNEVSFNCKQTLGHDTMYWYKQDSKKLLKIMFSYNNKQLIVNETVPRRFSPQSSDKAHLNLRIKSVEPEDSAVYLCASSRDWANTGQLYFGEGSKLTVL.

In regard to this clone: All gene names here are mouse names. The CDR3 end is not reached by the read, which stops 4 residues before it; the germline J gene fills it in. This chain joins TRBV13-2 and TRBJ2-5, with D tentatively TRBD1 (6 bases). The CDR3 runs 14 residues. Germline V CDR1 and CDR2: NNHNN, SYGAGS (reference sequence). Trimming stripped 1 base from V and 3 bases from J, with 9 bases between. CDR3 bases read: TGTGCCAGCGGTGATATGGGACAACAAGAC. Its translation is CASGDMGQQD. The whole CDR3 is CASGDMGQQDTQYF.

This clone was observed a few times. All gene names here are mouse names. The read comes to an end 4 residues before the CDR3 does, leaving the germline J gene to fill in the end. Distinct nucleotide sequences in the sample also encode this CDR3. This chain links TRBV1 with TRBJ2-1; D perhaps matches TRBD1 (5 bases). Germline assignment: CDR1 NSQYPW and CDR2 LRSPGD (reference sequence). Trimming took off 3 bases at V and 3 bases at J, with 6 bases between the two ends. The CDR3 loop spans 13 amino acids. The CDR3 spells CTCSATAYAEQFF. The DNA read from the CDR3 is TGCACCTGCAGTGCGACAGCCTATGCT.

On this clone itself: Gene names denote mouse genes. The CDR3 goes on 4 residues after the read ends, and that part is filled in from the germline J gene. The chain carries TRBV19 and TRBJ1-2; possibly TRBD1 for D (5 bases). The CDR3 has 12 residues. Looked up from germline, CDR1 is FNHDT and CDR2 is SITEND (reference sequence). The V gene lost 5 bases and the J gene lost 4 bases, with 9 bases spanning the gap. Partial CDR3 DNA: TGTGCCAGCAGACGGGGGGGCTCC. Translation: CASRRGGS. Given in full, the CDR3 is CASRRGGSDYTF.

This clone was seen only a few times. Genes here carry mouse names. The CDR3 is cut off 4 residues early in the read; its end comes from the germline J gene. The same CDR3 arises from other DNA sequences in this sample as well. The rearrangement joins TRBV5 to TRBJ2-3; D might be TRBD2 (7 bases). This CDR3 has 16 residues. Germline loops: CDR1 LGHNA, CDR2 YNLKQL (reference sequence). The V and J ends lost 0 bases and 2 bases respectively, with 12 bases between them. The CDR3 loop reads CASSQDGGRVAETLYF. The CDR3 bases that were read are TGTGCCAGCAGCCAAGATGGGGGGCGGGTTGCAGAA.

A word on this clone: The gene names given are mouse names. The CDR3 is CASSEGTGLNTGQLYF. The sequenced CDR3 bases are TGTGCCAGCAGTGAGGGGACTGGGCTAAACACCGGG. The chain couples TRBV13-1 to TRBJ2-2, with 9 bases that match TRBD2. The read ends 4 residues before the CDR3 terminus; that terminus is restored from the germline J gene. V lost 2 bases and J lost 1; bases outside the gene matches: 3. Germline-derived CDR1 and CDR2 are NSHNY and SYGAGN. The CDR3 covers 16 residues.

In regard to this clone: Gene names follow the mouse nomenclature. The sequenced fragment ends 3 residues before the CDR3 boundary, so the rest is inferred from the germline J gene. The genes are TRBV13-1 and TRBJ1-6, with D perhaps TRBD1 (5 bases). TRBJ1-6 is an ORF for which the function is uncertain. Germline V gene sequence: CDR1 NSHNY, CDR2 SYGAGN. The CDR3 loop spans 16 amino acids. The V and J ends lost 0 bases and 4 bases respectively, with 11 bases between them. CDR3 bases read: TGTGCCAGCAGTGATGGACAGCCTCAGTATAATTCGCCC. Amino acids: CASSDGQPQYNSP. The whole CDR3 reads CASSDGQPQYNSPLYF.

This clone was recorded a few times. The gene names given are mouse names. The read ends 4 residues early relative to the CDR3; the germline J gene fills the gap. V is TRBV4 and J is TRBJ1-1; a possible D gene is TRBD1 (6 bases). This CDR3 comprises 14 residues. Per the germline V gene, CDR1 is LGHDT and CDR2 is YNNKQL (reference sequence). The ends were cut back, 4 bases at V and 3 bases at J, with 12 bases in the middle. The CDR3 loop reads CASSSRDKHTEVFF. CDR3 DNA, as far as it was read: TGTGCCAGCAGCTCCCGGGACAAACACACA.

Worth noting for this clone: The gene names here belong to mouse. The missing CDR3 end, 4 residues past where the read stops, is filled in from the germline J gene. Other DNA sequences in the same sample also yield this CDR3. The chain links TRBV19 to TRBJ2-3; D is possibly TRBD1 (6 bases). Germline CDR1 FNHDT, CDR2 SITEND (reference sequence). The CDR3 loop spans 15 amino acids. Trimming took 2 bases from V and 0 from J, leaving 10 bases between them. The sequenced CDR3 bases are TGTGCCAGCAGTATCCGCAGGGGTAGTGCAGAA. This translates into CASSIRRGSAE. The CDR3, in full, reads CASSIRRGSAETLYF.

Details on this clone: The gene names here belong to mouse. The CDR3 extends 4 residues past the end of the read, so its final part is completed from the germline J gene. The genes are TRBV19 and TRBJ2-2; D might be TRBD2 (5 bases). Germline CDR1 is FNHDT and CDR2 is SITEND (reference sequence). The CDR3 extends over 14 amino acids. V was shortened by 10 bases and J by 4 bases, with 17 bases between the two germline ends. CDR3 DNA (partial): TGTGCCCTAACGGCTTGGGGAGGCACCGGG. This encodes CALTAWGGTG. The entire CDR3 sequence reads CALTAWGGTGQLYF. Combining the CDR3 with reference TRBV19 and TRBJ2-2 gives the whole variable domain GGIITQTPKFLIGQEGQKLTLKCQQNFNHDTMYWYRQDSGKGLRLIYYSITENDLQKGDLSEGYDASREKKSSFSLTVTSAQKNEMAVFLCALTAWGGTGQLYFGEGSKLTVL.

About this clone: Genes here carry mouse names. The read terminates 4 residues before the CDR3 end, so the remaining end is supplied by the germline J gene. V gene TRBV13-1 combines with J gene TRBJ2-2; TRBD1 might be the D (6 bases). The CDR3 has 15 residues. V lost 2 bases and J 6 bases, leaving 14 bases between the germline ends. Germline V lookup: CDR1 NSHNY, CDR2 SYGAGN. This chain's CDR3 is CASSEGQGRSGQLYF. CDR3 DNA, as far as it was read: TGTGCCAGCAGTGAAGGCCAGGGGAGATCCGGG.

A few counts support this clone. The genes are named according to mouse. The CDR3 goes on 4 residues after the read ends, and that part is filled in from the germline J gene. The chain couples TRBV5 to TRBJ2-3, with 10 bases that match TRBD2. Germline-derived CDR1 and CDR2 are LGHNA and YNLKQL (reference sequence). This CDR3 is built from 16 residues. Trimming took 3 bases from V and 0 from J; bases not matched to a gene: 3. The sequenced part of the CDR3 DNA is TGTGCCAGCAGCCACGGACTGGGGGCTAGTGCAGAA. Protein sequence: CASSHGLGASAE. The entire CDR3 is CASSHGLGASAETLYF.

Note on this clone: Genes here carry mouse names. The CDR3 end falls 4 residues outside the read, so it is completed with the germline J gene. The chain has TRBV1 and TRBJ1-2; TRBD1 agrees at 8 bases. Trimming cost V 1 base and J 4 bases; bases outside gene matches: 5. The germline CDR1 and CDR2 sequences are NSQYPW and LRSPGD (reference sequence). This CDR3 spans 15 amino acids. The CDR3 DNA, read in part, is TGCACCTGCAGTGCAGTCCAGGGGGCAGGCTCC. This encodes CTCSAVQGAGS. The full CDR3 reads CTCSAVQGAGSDYTF.

This clone was detected a few times. Germline and genes here are mouse. Read data end 3 residues before the CDR3 end; the end is taken from the germline J gene. J is TRBJ1-6 and V is TRBV19; 7 nucleotides line up with TRBD1. TRBJ1-6 is marked as an open reading frame, function uncertain. This CDR3 contains 16 residues. From germline, CDR1 is FNHDT and CDR2 SITEND (reference sequence). The V gene end was trimmed by 0 bases and the J gene end by 0 bases; junction bases not matched to a gene: 0. CDR3 DNA (partial): TGTGCCAGCAGTATAGGACAGGGTTCCTATAATTCGCCC. Translated: CASSIGQGSYNSP. The full CDR3 protein is CASSIGQGSYNSPLYF.

Turning to this clone: Gene names and germline match the mouse. Read sequence stops 4 residues before the CDR3 end, and the germline J gene provides the missing end. In the same sample, other DNA sequences code for this CDR3. The chain is built from TRBV13-3 and TRBJ2-3; D call uncertain. The CDR3 is 13 residues long. Germline CDR1 is NNHDY and CDR2 is SYVADS. Trimming took off 3 bases at V and 1 base at J, with 6 bases between the two ends. The covered CDR3 bases are TGTGCCAGCAGTGGGCAGGGTGCAGAA. The encoded protein is CASSGQGAE. In full, the CDR3 reads CASSGQGAETLYF.

Comment on this clone: The genes and germline here are from mouse. The read ends 3 residues early relative to the CDR3; the germline J gene fills the gap. The chain combines TRBV19 with TRBJ1-6; D may be TRBD1 (5 bases). TRBJ1-6 is treated as an ORF (open reading frame) with a function not yet certain. CDR1 and CDR2 (germline): FNHDT, SITEND (reference sequence). V lost 2 bases and J 7 bases, leaving 10 bases between the germline ends. CDR3 length: 14 amino acids. The covered CDR3 bases are TGTGCCAGCAGTATCCCAGGGCGGAATTCGCCC. Its translation is CASSIPGRNSP. The full CDR3 sequence reads CASSIPGRNSPLYF.

Comment on this clone: Gene and germline names: mouse. Read coverage stops 4 residues before the CDR3 terminus; the germline J gene supplies the remainder. This rearrangement joins TRBV13-1 to TRBJ2-2; weak D call: TRBD1 (6 bases). CDR3 length: 15 amino acids. Germline V gene data show CDR1 as NSHNY and CDR2 as SYGAGN. The germline V and J ends were trimmed by 4 bases and 4 bases, with 14 bases remaining between them. The CDR3 here is CASSKPGVSTGQLYF. CDR3 DNA (partial): TGTGCCAGCAGTAAGCCAGGGGTGAGCACCGGG.

This clone was picked up a small number of times. Germline and genes here are mouse. With the read ending 4 residues before the CDR3 end, the germline J gene is used to fill in that end. V usage is TRBV13-2 and J usage is TRBJ2-2, with 10 positions matching TRBD2. The length of the CDR3 is 17 residues. Per the germline V gene, CDR1 is NNHNN and CDR2 is SYGAGS (reference sequence). V was pared by 2 bases and J by 2 bases, with 6 bases of the junction left unmatched. CDR3 sequence reads: CASGDPGGARNTGQLYF. The CDR3 bases that were read are TGTGCCAGCGGTGACCCTGGGGGGGCGCGGAACACCGGG.

In the case of this clone: Gene names and germline match the mouse. The read ends 4 residues before the CDR3 terminus; that terminus is restored from the germline J gene. This sequence joins TRBV31 and TRBJ1-2; 7 bases fit TRBD1. Germline CDR1 reads GKSSPN; CDR2 reads SITVG. The CDR3 is 14 amino acids. Trimming took 2 bases from V and 0 from J; bases not matched to a gene: 3. CDR3 sequence reads: CAWSSDRANSDYTF. Incomplete CDR3 DNA: TGTGCCTGGAGTTCCGACAGGGCAAACTCC.

As for this clone: Germline and genes: mouse. The read falls 3 residues short of the CDR3 end, and the missing part is taken from the germline J gene. The chain links TRBV5 to TRBJ1-6, with a tentative D call TRBD1 (6 bases). TRBJ1-6 is annotated as an ORF whose role is uncertain. Germline assignment: CDR1 LGHNA and CDR2 YNLKQL (reference sequence). V lost 2 bases and J lost 8, with 16 bases in between. This CDR3 comprises 16 residues. This CDR3 reads CASSQHQQGWDSPLYF. Partial CDR3 DNA: TGTGCCAGCAGCCAACATCAACAGGGTTGGGATTCGCCC.

This clone has just a few counts. These gene names are mouse names. The read ends 4 residues before the CDR3 terminus; that terminus is restored from the germline J gene. Other DNA sequences in the same sample also yield this CDR3. The gene calls are TRBV5 and TRBJ2-2, with 10 bases aligning to TRBD2. From germline, CDR1 is LGHNA and CDR2 YNLKQL (reference sequence). The V gene end was trimmed by 3 bases and the J gene end by 2 bases; junction bases not matched to a gene: 0. This CDR3 has 15 residues. The CDR3 DNA, read in part, is TGTGCCAGCAGCCAGACTGGGGGGAACACCGGG. It translates to CASSQTGGNTG. The entire CDR3 protein is CASSQTGGNTGQLYF.

Only a few counts were recorded for this clone. Any gene name here is a mouse gene name. Read coverage stops 4 residues before the CDR3 terminus; the germline J gene supplies the remainder. The chain couples TRBV13-3 to TRBJ2-2; 11 bases are a match to TRBD2. CDR3 length: 17 residues. Per germline, CDR1 NNHDY and CDR2 SYVADS. The trim removed 1 base at V and 3 bases at J, leaving 5 bases unmatched. CDR3 DNA (partial): TGTGCCAGCAGTGATTACTGGGGGGGCTTGGACACCGGG. Translation: CASSDYWGGLDTG. The CDR3 in its entirety is CASSDYWGGLDTGQLYF.

There are a few counts of this clone. Any gene name here is a mouse gene name. The read comes to an end 4 residues before the CDR3 does, leaving the germline J gene to fill in the end. V usage is TRBV5 and J usage is TRBJ2-3, with D possibly being TRBD1 (7 bases). V was shortened by 1 base and J by 0 bases, with 14 bases between the two germline ends. The CDR3 consists of 17 residues. Germline V gene sequence: CDR1 LGHNA, CDR2 YNLKQL (reference sequence). This CDR3 reads CASSQVQGDSSAETLYF. CDR3 bases read: TGTGCCAGCAGCCAAGTCCAGGGGGACTCTAGTGCAGAA.